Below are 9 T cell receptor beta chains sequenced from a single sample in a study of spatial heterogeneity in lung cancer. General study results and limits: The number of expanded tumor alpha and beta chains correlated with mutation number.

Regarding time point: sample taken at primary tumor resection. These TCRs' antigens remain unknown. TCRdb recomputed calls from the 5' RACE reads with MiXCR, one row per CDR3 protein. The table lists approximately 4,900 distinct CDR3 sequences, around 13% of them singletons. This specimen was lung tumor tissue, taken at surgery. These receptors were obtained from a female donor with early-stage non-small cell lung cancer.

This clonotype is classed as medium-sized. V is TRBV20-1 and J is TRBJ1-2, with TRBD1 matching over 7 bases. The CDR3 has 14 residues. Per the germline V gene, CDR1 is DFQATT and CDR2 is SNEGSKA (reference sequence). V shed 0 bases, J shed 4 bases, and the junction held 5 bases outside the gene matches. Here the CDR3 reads CSARDIGTAYGYTF. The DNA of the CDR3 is TGCAGTGCTAGAGATATCGGGACAGCCTATGGCTACACCTTC.

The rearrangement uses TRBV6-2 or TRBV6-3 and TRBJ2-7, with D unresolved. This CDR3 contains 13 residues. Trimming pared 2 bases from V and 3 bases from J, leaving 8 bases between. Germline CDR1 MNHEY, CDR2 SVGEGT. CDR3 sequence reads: CASSYNPGYEQYF. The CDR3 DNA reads TGTGCCAGCAGTTACAATCCCGGCTACGAGCAGTACTTC.

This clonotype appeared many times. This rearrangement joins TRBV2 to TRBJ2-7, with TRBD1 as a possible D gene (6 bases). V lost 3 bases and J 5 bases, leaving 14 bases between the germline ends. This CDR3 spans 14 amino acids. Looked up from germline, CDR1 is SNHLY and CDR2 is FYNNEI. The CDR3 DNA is TGTGCCAGCAGTGAGAGGGACACAGCCGACGAGCAGTACTTC. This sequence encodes CASSERDTADEQYF.

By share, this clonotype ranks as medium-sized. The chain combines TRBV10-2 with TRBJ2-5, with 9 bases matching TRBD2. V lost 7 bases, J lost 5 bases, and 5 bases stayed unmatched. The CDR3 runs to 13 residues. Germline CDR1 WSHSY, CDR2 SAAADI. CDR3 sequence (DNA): TGCGCCAGCACCAGGACTAGCGTGGAGACCCAGTACTTC. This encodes CASTRTSVETQYF.

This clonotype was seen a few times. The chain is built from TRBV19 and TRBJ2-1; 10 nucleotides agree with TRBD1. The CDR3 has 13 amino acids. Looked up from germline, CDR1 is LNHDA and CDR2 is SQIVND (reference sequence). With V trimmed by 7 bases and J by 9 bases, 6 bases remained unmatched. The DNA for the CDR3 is TGTGCCAGTAAACAGGACAGGGGGAGTGAGCAGTTCTTC. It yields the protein CASKQDRGSEQFF.

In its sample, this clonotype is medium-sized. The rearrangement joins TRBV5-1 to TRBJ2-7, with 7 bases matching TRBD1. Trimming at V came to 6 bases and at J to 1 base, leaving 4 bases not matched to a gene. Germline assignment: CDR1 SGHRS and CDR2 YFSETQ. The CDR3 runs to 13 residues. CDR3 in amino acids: CASTQGPSYEQYF. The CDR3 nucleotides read TGCGCCAGCACACAGGGGCCATCCTACGAGCAGTACTTC.

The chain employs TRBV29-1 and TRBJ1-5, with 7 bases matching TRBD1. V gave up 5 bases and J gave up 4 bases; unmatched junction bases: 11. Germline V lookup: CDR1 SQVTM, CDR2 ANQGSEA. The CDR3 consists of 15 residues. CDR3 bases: TGCAGCGTTAGAACCGGGACAGACTTGAATCAGCCCCAGCATTTT. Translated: CSVRTGTDLNQPQHF.

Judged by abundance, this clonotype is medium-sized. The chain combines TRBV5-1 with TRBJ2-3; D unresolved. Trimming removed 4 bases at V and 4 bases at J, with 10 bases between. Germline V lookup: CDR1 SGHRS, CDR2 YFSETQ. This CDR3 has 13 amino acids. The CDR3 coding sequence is TGCGCCAGCAGCCCCTCGGTAGCAGATACGCAGTATTTT. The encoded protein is CASSPSVADTQYF. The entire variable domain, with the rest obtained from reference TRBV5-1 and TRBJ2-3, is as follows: KAGVTQTPRYLIKTRGQQVTLSCSPISGHRSVSWYQQTPGQGLQFLFEYFSETQRNKGNFPGRFSGRQFSNSRSEMNVSTLELGDSALYLCASSPSVADTQYFGPGTRLTVL.

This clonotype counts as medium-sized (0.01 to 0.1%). The CDR3, as DNA: TGCAGCGTTGAGGGGCAGGGGGCGATGGAAGCTTTCTTT. Amino acids: CSVEGQGAMEAFF. The chain carries TRBV29-1 and TRBJ1-1, with TRBD1 identical over 8 bases. V dropped 3 bases and J dropped 8; count of bases not matched to a gene: 8. The CDR3 is 13 residues long. Germline CDR1 is SQVTM and CDR2 is ANQGSEA.